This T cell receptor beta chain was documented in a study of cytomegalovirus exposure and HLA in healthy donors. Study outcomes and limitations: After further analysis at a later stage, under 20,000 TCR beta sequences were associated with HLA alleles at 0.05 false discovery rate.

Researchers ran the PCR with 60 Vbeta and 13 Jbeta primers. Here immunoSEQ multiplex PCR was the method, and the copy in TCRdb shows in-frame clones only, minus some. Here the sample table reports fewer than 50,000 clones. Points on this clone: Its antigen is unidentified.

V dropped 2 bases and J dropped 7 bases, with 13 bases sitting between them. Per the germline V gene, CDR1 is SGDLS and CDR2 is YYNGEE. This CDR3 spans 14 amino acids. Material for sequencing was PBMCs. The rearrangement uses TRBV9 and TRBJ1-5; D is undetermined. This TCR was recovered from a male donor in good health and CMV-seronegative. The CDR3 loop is CASSVWAGNQPQHF. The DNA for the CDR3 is TGTGCCAGCAGCGTTTGGGCCGGAAACCAGCCCCAGCATTTT.